Presented here are 20 T cell receptor beta chains from one specimen sequenced in a study of cytomegalovirus exposure and HLA in healthy donors. Primers for the PCR totalled 60 Vbeta and 13 Jbeta. TCRdb's copy holds only in-frame clones and misses some; the assay was immunoSEQ multiplex PCR. This table has fewer than 200,000 clones, 65% to 85% appearing once. The sequenced sample was PBMCs. The receptors here all came from a man between 40 and 49 years old in good health and CMV-seropositive.

V gene TRBV14 combines with J gene TRBJ2-5, with 9 bases aligning to TRBD1. Germline lookup yields CDR1 SGHDN and CDR2 FVKESK. The CDR3 contains 15 residues. J gave up 3 bases and V 3 bases, and 5 bases lay outside the gene matches. The CDR3 sequence: CASSQGTGLKETQYF. CDR3 sequence (DNA): TGTGCCAGCAGCCAGGGGACAGGGTTGAAAGAGACCCAGTACTTC.

A single count supports this clone. CDR3 region: CAISAGLAFSYEQYF. Written as DNA, the CDR3 is TGTGCCATCAGTGCCGGACTAGCGTTCTCCTACGAGCAGTACTTC. The chain links TRBV10-3 to TRBJ2-7; 9 bases map to TRBD2. With 4 bases clipped from V and 0 bases from J, the junction kept 4 bases outside the gene matches. This CDR3 is built from 15 residues. The germline V gene has CDR1 ENHRY and CDR2 SYGVKD.

The chain carries TRBV29-1 and TRBJ2-5, with a weak D call TRBD1 (5 bases). The length of the CDR3 is 14 residues. Deletions cut 1 base from V and 7 bases from J, with 16 bases between. Germline V CDR1 and CDR2: SQVTM, ANQGSEA. The CDR3 bases are TGCAGCGTTGAAGGTCAGGGCCCGTTGGGGACCCAGTACTTC. Translation: CSVEGQGPLGTQYF.

The chain combines TRBV10-3 with TRBJ2-3; 9 bases match TRBD2. CDR3 length: 16 residues. V was clipped by 4 bases and J by 3 bases; unmatched bases: 8. The germline gives CDR1 ENHRY, CDR2 SYGVKD. The CDR3 DNA reads TGTGCCATCAGTGGATTAGCGGGGGCGGGGACAGATACGCAGTATTTT. It codes for CAISGLAGAGTDTQYF.

The chain combines TRBV29-1 with TRBJ1-2, with D maybe TRBD1 (5 bases). Per germline, CDR1 SQVTM and CDR2 ANQGSEA. The V gene lost 4 bases and the J gene lost 4 bases, with 7 bases spanning the gap. This CDR3 spans 11 amino acids. This CDR3 is CSVGQSYGYTF. CDR3 DNA sequence: TGCAGCGTTGGACAGTCCTATGGCTACACCTTC. The full variable domain, its missing parts supplied by reference TRBV29-1 and TRBJ1-2, is SAVISQKPSRDICQRGTSLTIQCQVDSQVTMMFWYRQQPGQSLTLIATANQGSEATYESGFVIDKFPISRPNLTFSTLTVSNMSPEDSSIYLCSVGQSYGYTFGSGTRLTVV.

The chain recombines TRBV30 with TRBJ2-3; unclear D gene. This CDR3 has 14 residues. Germline CDR1 GTSNPN, CDR2 SVGIG (reference sequence). The V end was cut by 2 bases, the J end by 5 bases, with 14 bases between. In nucleotides, the CDR3 is TGTGCCTGGAGTTTAAGGCGAGGAGAAGATACGCAGTATTTT. Protein product: CAWSLRRGEDTQYF.

V is TRBV19 and J is TRBJ1-1; tentatively, D is TRBD1 (5 bases). Deletions cut 9 bases from V and 0 bases from J, with 11 bases between. Germline assignment: CDR1 LNHDA and CDR2 SQIVND (reference sequence). The CDR3 is 13 residues long. The DNA of the CDR3 is TGTGCCAGCAGGGAAAGTTTGAACACTGAAGCTTTCTTT. Protein product: CASRESLNTEAFF.

This chain uses TRBV25-1 with TRBJ1-2; 10 positions match TRBD1. V lost 1 base to trimming and J lost 4 bases; unmatched junction nucleotides: 3. The germline CDR1 and CDR2 sequences are MGHDK and SYGVNS. The CDR3 sequence is 15 residues long. The CDR3 DNA reads TGTGCCAGCAGTGAATCCGGGGACAGGGGCTATGGCTACACCTTC. Translating gives CASSESGDRGYGYTF.

The chain is built from TRBV2 and TRBJ2-7; 10 bases match TRBD1. CDR1 is SNHLY, CDR2 FYNNEI, per germline. J gave up 6 bases and V 5 bases, and 10 bases lay outside the gene matches. This CDR3 spans 15 amino acids. CDR3 bases: TGTGCCAGCAGTCCCGGGACAGGGGCCCCGGGCGAGCAGTACTTC. Translated, it gives CASSPGTGAPGEQYF. Combining the CDR3 with reference TRBV2 and TRBJ2-7 gives the whole variable domain EPEVTQTPSHQVTQMGQEVILRCVPISNHLYFYWYRQILGQKVEFLVSFYNNEISEKSEIFDDQFSVERPDGSNFTLKIRSTKLEDSAMYFCASSPGTGAPGEQYFGPGTRLTVT.

The chain couples TRBV7-9 to TRBJ2-7; a weak D match, TRBD1 (6 bases). V was shortened by 5 bases and J by 9 bases, with 17 bases between the two germline ends. This CDR3 comprises 13 residues. Germline CDR1 and CDR2: SEHNR and FQNEAQ (reference sequence). The CDR3 loop reads CASSPRPGERQYF. The CDR3 DNA sequence: TGTGCCAGCAGCCCACGCCCAGGGGAGCGGCAGTACTTC.

The rearrangement joins TRBV2 to TRBJ2-7; maybe TRBD1 (5 bases). CDR1 and CDR2 (germline): SNHLY, FYNNEI. Trimming stripped 7 bases from V and 0 bases from J, with 7 bases between. The CDR3 consists of 12 residues. As DNA, the CDR3 is TGTGCCAGCACGGACATCTCCTACGAGCAGTACTTC. As protein: CASTDISYEQYF. The full variable domain, its missing parts supplied by reference TRBV2 and TRBJ2-7, is EPEVTQTPSHQVTQMGQEVILRCVPISNHLYFYWYRQILGQKVEFLVSFYNNEISEKSEIFDDQFSVERPDGSNFTLKIRSTKLEDSAMYFCASTDISYEQYFGPGTRLTVT.

The count of this clone is one. The V call is TRBV5-6, the J call TRBJ1-2; 9 bases map to TRBD1. CDR1 is SGHDT and CDR2 is YYEEEE in the germline V gene. The CDR3 has 14 residues. After removal of 4 bases from V and 4 bases from J, the junction contained 5 bases not matched to a gene. Here the CDR3 DNA reads TGTGCCAGCAGCACTCCGACAGGGGGCTATGGCTACACCTTC. Amino acids: CASSTPTGGYGYTF.

This chain connects TRBV4-1 to TRBJ2-1; D is perhaps TRBD2 (6 bases). V dropped 2 bases and J dropped 4 bases, with 18 bases sitting between them. CDR1 is MGHRA and CDR2 is YSYEKL in the germline V gene. The CDR3 extends over 17 amino acids. The CDR3 reads CASSQSEEGLRYNEQFF. The CDR3 region has the DNA TGCGCCAGCAGCCAATCCGAGGAGGGCCTCCGATACAATGAGCAGTTCTTC.

This clone was seen a few times. The chain joins TRBV7-8 to TRBJ2-1; 11 nucleotides line up with TRBD2. The length of the CDR3 is 15 residues. The V and J ends lost 5 bases and 6 bases, in that order; junction bases with no gene match: 6. CDR1 and CDR2 (germline): SGHVS, FQNEAQ. The CDR3 is CASSVTSGRGNEQFF. CDR3 coding DNA: TGTGCCAGCAGCGTAACTAGCGGGAGAGGCAATGAGCAGTTCTTC.

This clone was detected only a few times. The chain is built from TRBV7-9 and TRBJ1-1, with 9 bases fitting TRBD1. In germline, CDR1 is SEHNR, CDR2 FQNEAQ (reference sequence). J lost 4 bases, V lost 7 bases, and 10 bases had no gene match. The CDR3 extends over 15 amino acids. CDR3 region: CASTPWGQGVTEAFF. The CDR3 DNA is TGTGCCAGCACCCCGTGGGGACAGGGTGTCACTGAAGCTTTCTTT.

The CDR3, as DNA: TGTGCCAGCAGTTTAGCTCAGGGAAGAAATGGCTACACCTTC. This translates into CASSLAQGRNGYTF. This chain links TRBV27 with TRBJ1-2; D is perhaps TRBD1 (5 bases). Germline CDR1 is MNHEY and CDR2 is SMNVEV (reference sequence). There are 14 residues in the CDR3. Trimming took off 2 bases at V and 6 bases at J, with 13 bases between the two ends.

Only a few counts were recorded for this clone. The genes are TRBV11-3 and TRBJ2-1; D is possibly TRBD2 (6 bases). CDR1 and CDR2 from the germline V gene are SGHNT and YENEEA. V was shortened by 2 bases and J by 2 bases, with 13 bases between the two germline ends. The CDR3 consists of 16 residues. The CDR3 spells CASSLNRGGTYNEQFF. Here the CDR3 DNA reads TGTGCCAGCAGCTTAAATCGGGGCGGGACCTACAATGAGCAGTTCTTC.

The chain is built from TRBV2 and TRBJ1-4, with D uncertain. There are 13 residues in the CDR3. Germline-derived CDR1 and CDR2 are SNHLY and FYNNEI. Trimming removed 8 bases from V and 5 bases from J, with 12 bases in between. The CDR3 nucleotides read TGTGCCAGCGGTCGAAATCAGAATGAAAAACTGTTTTTT. This encodes CASGRNQNEKLFF.

This chain connects TRBV7-9 to TRBJ1-4, with 11 bases matching TRBD1. Germline CDR1 and CDR2: SEHNR and FQNEAQ (reference sequence). J was trimmed by 7 bases and V by 0 bases; bases with no gene match: 4. This CDR3 has 16 residues. In nucleotides, the CDR3 is TGTGCCAGCAGCTTAGCGCCTGGGACAGGGGGTGAAAAACTGTTTTTT. It encodes CASSLAPGTGGEKLFF.

This sequence joins TRBV11-2 and TRBJ2-3; D might be TRBD2 (6 bases). The length of the CDR3 is 17 residues. CDR1 is SGHAT, CDR2 FQNNGV, per germline. The ends were cut back, 5 bases at V and 2 bases at J, with 20 bases in the middle. DNA for the CDR3: TGTGCCAGCAGCGCCCGGAGGGAGAGGAGTAACACAGATACGCAGTATTTT. Translating gives CASSARRERSNTDTQYF.